These 5 T cell receptor beta chains share one sample of origin, sequenced in a study of human T cells and chemical hapten exposure. TCRdb fed the RACE reads into MiXCR, producing one record per CDR3 protein. Altogether around 340,000 distinct CDR3 sequences are present, around 7% being singletons, with the ten largest covering 8% to 9%. The time point was: patch test 1, 2 weeks after DPC sensitization. Documented treatment: therapeutic diphenylcyclopropenone sensitization with weekly scalp DPC. Here the sequenced sample was whole blood, taken in connection with sensitization to the hapten diphenylcyclopropenone (DPC). Every receptor here comes from a woman younger than 30 with alopecia areata. Some clones in this sample may be carry-over from other donors' samples.

In its sample, this clonotype was seen a few times. Written as DNA, the CDR3 is TGTGCCAGCAGCCCTCAGGGGGCTCCCTTCTCTGGGGCCAACGTCCTGACTTTC. It yields the protein CASSPQGAPFSGANVLTF. J is TRBJ2-6 and V is TRBV9; 8 positions agree with TRBD1. The CDR3 has 18 amino acids. With V trimmed by 4 bases and J by 0 bases, 9 bases remained unmatched. CDR1 is SGDLS and CDR2 is YYNGEE in the germline V gene.

This clonotype was seen only a few times. The chain links TRBV7-6 to TRBJ2-1; 9 nucleotides match TRBD1. Trimming took 6 bases from V and 6 from J; bases not matched to a gene: 15. Germline V gene sequence: CDR1 SGHVS, CDR2 FNYEAQ. The CDR3 spans 17 residues. The CDR3 loop reads CASRGTGSSSGRNEQFF. The CDR3 nucleotides read TGTGCCAGCAGGGGGACAGGGTCTAGTTCTGGGCGCAATGAGCAGTTCTTC. Based on the CDR3 plus reference TRBV7-6 and TRBJ2-1, the full variable domain is GAGVSQSPRYKVTKRGQDVALRCDPISGHVSLYWYRQALGQGPEFLTYFNYEAQQDKSGLPNDRFSAERPEGSISTLTIQRTEQRDSAMYRCASRGTGSSSGRNEQFFGPGTRLTVL.

The table lists this clonotype with a few counts. The chain uses TRBV6-6 and TRBJ2-3, with D possibly called TRBD1 or TRBD2 (6 bases each). Germline V gene data show CDR1 as MNHNY and CDR2 as SVGAGI (reference sequence). The V end was cut by 0 bases, the J end by 5 bases, with 15 bases between. The CDR3 has 16 amino acids. DNA for the CDR3: TGTGCCAGCAGTTACTCTGACGGGGGCCGGGGAGATACGCAGTATTTT. It translates to CASSYSDGGRGDTQYF.

This clonotype was picked up many times. The V call is TRBV5-5, the J call TRBJ2-1; 8 bases are shared with TRBD1. The CDR3 runs 15 residues. With V trimmed by 0 bases and J by 4 bases, 3 bases remained unmatched. In germline, CDR1 is SGHKS, CDR2 YYEKEE (reference sequence). In DNA, the CDR3 is TGTGCCAGCAGCTTGGGGGACAGGTCGTACAATGAGCAGTTCTTC. This encodes CASSLGDRSYNEQFF.

This chain joins TRBV24-1 and TRBJ2-5; D ambiguous. Germline values: CDR1 KGHDR, CDR2 SFDVKD. The germline V and J ends were trimmed by 2 bases and 5 bases, with 8 bases remaining between them. The CDR3 runs 13 residues. CDR3 sequence: CATSDSLVETQYF. The CDR3 nucleotides read TGTGCCACCAGTGATTCCTTAGTCGAGACCCAGTACTTC.